This T cell receptor beta chain was retrieved from a study of identical twins. On this clonotype itself: The antigen is unknown.

From the 5' RACE reads, TCRdb called clonotypes with MiXCR, one entry per CDR3 protein. The sample gives 1.5 million to 2 million distinct CDR3 sequences, about 32% of which show up once; about 0.27% is in the top ten. The CDR3 length is 14 residues. Trimming left V 3 bases short and J 3 bases short, with 13 bases between. Germline V gene sequence: CDR1 DFQATT, CDR2 SNEGSKA (reference sequence). Findings and caveats of the study: Monozygotic twins shared more out-of-frame TCR alpha than recombination models predicted. The study found weaker excess twin sharing in beta out-of-frame sequences.

Input material: cord blood. This sequence was found in a newborn girl in good health. The rearrangement uses TRBV20-1 and TRBJ2-3; perhaps TRBD1 as D (6 bases). The CDR3: CSASWTVTTDTQYF. The CDR3 DNA sequence: TGCAGTGCTAGTTGGACAGTGACGACAGATACGCAGTATTTT.